This T cell receptor beta chain was retrieved from a study of OX40 agonist ivuxolimab in advanced cancers. Study-wide background: Intravenous ivuxolimab was administered to patients every 2 weeks at 0.01 to 10 mg/kg.

The V and J ends lost 5 bases and 7 bases respectively, with 12 bases between them. Germline V gene lookup returns CDR1 SEHNR and CDR2 FQNEAQ (reference sequence). The CDR3 is made up of 12 amino acids. A history of autoimmune disease or systemic immunosuppression excluded patients. Blood sampling was done at baseline, cycle 4 day 1, and cycle 7 day 1. On this clone: Its antigen is not identified.

Study-wide results and limits: More expanded clones were found, on average, in CD8+ than in CD4+ T cells.

The data were produced by immunoSEQ multiplex PCR, yet TCRdb's version contains in-frame clones alone and is incomplete. The sample carries about 70,000 clones, 90% to 95% recorded once. V usage is TRBV7-9 and J usage is TRBJ2-7, with a possible D match to TRBD1 (6 bases). The sample consisted of CD4+ or CD8+ T cells sorted from blood, taken in a trial of the OX40 agonist ivuxolimab. This clonotype was sampled from an adult with an advanced solid tumor such as melanoma, head and neck, liver or kidney cancer. Here the CDR3 reads CASSHGQGEQYF. The CDR3 nucleotides read TGTGCCAGCAGCCACGGTCAGGGGGAGCAGTACTTC.